Each of the 9 T cell receptor beta chains below was sequenced from the same sample in a study of T-cell reconstitution after alpha-beta-depleted transplantation in children. TCRbeta library construction was performed incorporating unique molecular identifiers. From the PCR reads, TCRdb called clonotypes with MiXCR, one entry per CDR3 protein. Seen here are under 450,000 distinct CDR3 sequences, more than 10% observed once, and the top ten hold 4.3%. Sequencing was performed on PBMCs, taken from the stem cell graft. These receptors were obtained from a human donor who donated a stem cell graft to a child with Fanconi anemia.

In this sample, this clonotype turned up many times. This chain links TRBV12-3 or TRBV12-4 with TRBJ1-1, with no clear D. Trimming cost V 1 base and J 4 bases, with 16 bases left between them. The CDR3 contains 16 residues. Here the CDR3 DNA reads TGTGCCAGCAGTTTAGGCCCACGGGCAGCAGGCACTGAAGCTTTCTTT. This gives the protein CASSLGPRAAGTEAFF.

This clonotype was seen ten or more times. This chain uses TRBV12-3 or TRBV12-4 with TRBJ2-6, with D unclear. Between the trimmed V and J ends, which lost 3 bases and 0 bases, there was a span of 6 bases. This CDR3 spans 15 amino acids. CDR3 sequence (DNA): TGTGCCAGCAGTTTGAGTTTCTCTGGGGCCAACGTCCTGACTTTC. Its protein product is CASSLSFSGANVLTF.

A word on this clonotype: At one end, the junction sequence differs from germline, possibly due to a read error. The chain couples TRBV7-2 to TRBJ1-2; D gene uncertain. This CDR3 is 15 amino acids long. Per germline, CDR1 SGHTA and CDR2 FQGNSA. CDR3 nucleotides: TGTGCCAGCAGTTTAGCGGGCGGATCGAACTATGGCTACACCTTC. This translates into CASSLAGGSNYGYTF.

This clonotype was counted only a few times. V usage is TRBV6-2 or TRBV6-3 and J usage is TRBJ2-3; TRBD2 matches at 16 bases. Germline V gives CDR1 MNHEY, CDR2 SVGEGT. V lost 4 bases, J lost 13 bases, and 5 bases stayed unmatched. This CDR3 region has 14 residues. Here the CDR3 DNA reads TGTGCCAGCAGTTCGGGACTAGCGGGGGGGCCGGAGTATTTT. This gives the protein CASSSGLAGGPEYF.

This rearrangement joins TRBV3-1 to TRBJ2-1; D could derive from TRBD1 or TRBD2 (6 bases each). This CDR3 is 15 amino acids long. Per the germline V gene, CDR1 is LGHDT and CDR2 is YNNKEL (reference sequence). V was shortened by 6 bases and J by 8 bases, with 20 bases between the two germline ends. The CDR3: CASSQNPGATDEQFF. The CDR3 bases are TGTGCCAGCAGTCAGAATCCGGGGGCAACGGATGAGCAGTTCTTC.

Ten or more counts support this clonotype. This chain links TRBV5-6 with TRBJ1-1, with 9 bases aligning to TRBD1. V lost 3 bases, J lost 9 bases, and 15 bases stayed unmatched. Germline-derived CDR1 and CDR2 are SGHDT and YYEEEE. This CDR3 is built from 16 residues. CDR3 nucleotide sequence: TGTGCCAGCAGCTCATTTCCCGGGACAGGGTCGGGGAAAGCTTTCTTT. Translation: CASSSFPGTGSGKAFF. The full variable domain, rest sourced from reference TRBV5-6 and TRBJ1-1, is DAGVTQSPTHLIKTRGQQVTLRCSPKSGHDTVSWYQQALGQGPQFIFQYYEEEERQRGNFPDRFSGHQFPNYSSELNVNALLLGDSALYLCASSSFPGTGSGKAFFGQGTRLTVV.

V is TRBV4-1 and J is TRBJ1-6; D is uncertain. Trimming took off 0 bases at V and 9 bases at J, with 9 bases between the two ends. Germline V gene data show CDR1 as MGHRA and CDR2 as YSYEKL. The CDR3 is made up of 14 amino acids. This chain's CDR3 is CASSQDRTGSPLHF. The CDR3 coding sequence is TGCGCCAGCAGCCAAGATCGGACGGGTTCACCCCTCCACTTT.

This clonotype was counted ten times or more. The chain links TRBV5-8 to TRBJ1-1; D unresolved. The CDR3 is 13 residues long. The V end was cut by 2 bases, the J end by 0 bases, with 5 bases between. Germline V lookup: CDR1 SGHTS, CDR2 YDEGEE. This chain's CDR3 is CASSFNVNTEAFF. The CDR3 DNA sequence: TGTGCCAGCAGCTTTAACGTGAACACTGAAGCTTTCTTT.

In this sample, this clonotype turned up many times. The rearrangement links TRBV20-1 to TRBJ1-2; no clear D gene. Germline CDR1 reads DFQATT; CDR2 reads SNEGSKA (reference sequence). The CDR3 sequence is 13 residues long. The CDR3 loop reads CRPTGPANYGYTF. The CDR3 coding sequence is TGCAGACCGACCGGTCCAGCGAACTATGGCTACACCTTC.